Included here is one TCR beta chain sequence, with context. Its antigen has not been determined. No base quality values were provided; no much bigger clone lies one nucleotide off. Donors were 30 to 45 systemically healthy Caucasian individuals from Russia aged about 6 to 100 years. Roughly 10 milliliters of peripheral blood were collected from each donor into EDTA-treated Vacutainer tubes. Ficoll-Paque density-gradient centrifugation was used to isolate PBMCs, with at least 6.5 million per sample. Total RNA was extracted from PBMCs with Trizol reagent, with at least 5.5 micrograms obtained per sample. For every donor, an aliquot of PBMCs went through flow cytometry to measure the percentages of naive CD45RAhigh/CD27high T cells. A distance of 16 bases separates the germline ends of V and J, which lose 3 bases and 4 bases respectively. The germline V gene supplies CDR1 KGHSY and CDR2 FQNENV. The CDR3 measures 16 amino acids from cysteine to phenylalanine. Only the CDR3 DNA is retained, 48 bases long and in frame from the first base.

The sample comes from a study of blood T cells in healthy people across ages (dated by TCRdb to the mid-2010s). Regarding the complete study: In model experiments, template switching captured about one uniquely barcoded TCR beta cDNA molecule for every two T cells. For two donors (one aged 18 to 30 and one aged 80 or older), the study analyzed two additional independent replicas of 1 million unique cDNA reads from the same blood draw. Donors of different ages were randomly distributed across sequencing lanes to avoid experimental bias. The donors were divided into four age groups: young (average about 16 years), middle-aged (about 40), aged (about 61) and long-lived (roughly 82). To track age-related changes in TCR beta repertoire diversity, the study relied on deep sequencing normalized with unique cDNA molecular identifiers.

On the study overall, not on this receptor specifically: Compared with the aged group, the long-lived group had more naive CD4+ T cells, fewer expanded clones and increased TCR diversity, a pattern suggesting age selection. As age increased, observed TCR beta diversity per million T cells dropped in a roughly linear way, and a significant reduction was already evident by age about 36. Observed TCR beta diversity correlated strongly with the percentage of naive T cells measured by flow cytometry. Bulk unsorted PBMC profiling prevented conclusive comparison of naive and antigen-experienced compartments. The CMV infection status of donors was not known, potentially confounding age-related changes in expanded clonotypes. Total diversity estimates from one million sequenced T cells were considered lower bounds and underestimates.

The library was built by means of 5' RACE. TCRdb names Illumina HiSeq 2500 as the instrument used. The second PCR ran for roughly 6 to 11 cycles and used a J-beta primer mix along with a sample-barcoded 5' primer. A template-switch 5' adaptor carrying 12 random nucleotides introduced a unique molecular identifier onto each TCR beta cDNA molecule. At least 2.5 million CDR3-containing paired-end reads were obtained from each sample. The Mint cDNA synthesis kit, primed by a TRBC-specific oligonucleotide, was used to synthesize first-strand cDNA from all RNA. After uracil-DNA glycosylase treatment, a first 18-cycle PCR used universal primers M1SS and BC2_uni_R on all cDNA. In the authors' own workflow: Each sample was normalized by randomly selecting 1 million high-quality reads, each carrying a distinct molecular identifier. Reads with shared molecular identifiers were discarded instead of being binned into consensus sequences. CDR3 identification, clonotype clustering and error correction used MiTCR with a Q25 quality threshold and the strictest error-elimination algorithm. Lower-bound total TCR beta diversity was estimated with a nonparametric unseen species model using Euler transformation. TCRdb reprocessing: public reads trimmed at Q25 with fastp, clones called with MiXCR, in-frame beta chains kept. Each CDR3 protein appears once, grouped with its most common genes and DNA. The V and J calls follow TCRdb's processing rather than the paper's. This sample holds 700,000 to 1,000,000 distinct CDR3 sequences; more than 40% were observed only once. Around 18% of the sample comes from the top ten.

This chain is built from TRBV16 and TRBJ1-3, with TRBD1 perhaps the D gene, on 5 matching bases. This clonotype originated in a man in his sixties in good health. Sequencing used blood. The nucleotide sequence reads TGTGCCAGCAGCCAGCGGGGGACTTTGGCGGGAAACACCATATATTTT. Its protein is CASSQRGTLAGNTIYF.